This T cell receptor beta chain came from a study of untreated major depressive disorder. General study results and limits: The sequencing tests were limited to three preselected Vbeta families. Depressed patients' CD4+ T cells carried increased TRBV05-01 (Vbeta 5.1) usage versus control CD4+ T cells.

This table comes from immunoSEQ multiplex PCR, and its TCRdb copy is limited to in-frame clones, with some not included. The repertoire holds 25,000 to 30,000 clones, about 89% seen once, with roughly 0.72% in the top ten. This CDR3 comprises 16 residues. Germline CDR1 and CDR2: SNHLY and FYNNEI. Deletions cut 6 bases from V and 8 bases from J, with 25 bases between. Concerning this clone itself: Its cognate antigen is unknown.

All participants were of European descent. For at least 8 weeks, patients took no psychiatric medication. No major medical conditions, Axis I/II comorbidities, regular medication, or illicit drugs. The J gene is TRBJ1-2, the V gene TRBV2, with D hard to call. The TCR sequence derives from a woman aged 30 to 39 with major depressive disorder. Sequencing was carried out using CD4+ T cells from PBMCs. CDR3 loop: CASSRHGLDAIRGYTF. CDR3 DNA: TGTGCCAGCAGCCGGCATGGCCTGGACGCTATAAGGGGCTACACCTTC.